This TCR beta chain was retrieved from a study of glioma-infiltrating T cells. Overall study findings and caveats: Gliomas, especially low-grade, showed above-expected tissue-blood divergence; non-neoplastic patients showed below. CDR3 overlap between tissue and blood was very small.

TCR alpha and beta CDR3 regions were amplified from RNA using iRepertoire nested multiplex PCR. TCRdb passed the multiplex PCR reads through MiXCR, listing each CDR3 protein once. The sample includes around 120,000 distinct CDR3 sequences, about 22% seen only once; the top ten take about a quarter. CDR1 is MNHNS, CDR2 SASEGT, per germline. The CDR3 totals 13 residues. Points on this clonotype: Its antigen is not identified. A read error may account for a junction end that differs from germline.

The gene calls are TRBV6-1 and TRBJ1-1; D is perhaps TRBD1 (5 bases). The sequencing sample was made of glioma tissue, nonneoplastic brain tissue, or PBMCs (not recorded which). This TCR was sampled from a human donor with low-grade glioma or glioblastoma, undergoing nonglioma brain surgery, or in good health (not recorded which). CDR3 loop: CASPPRGNTEAFF. In DNA form, the CDR3 reads TGTGCCAGTCCTCCCCGGGGGAACACTGAAGCGTTCTTT.